Listed below are T cell receptor beta chains from one sample, sequenced in a study of blood T cell repertoires in COVID-19. Using immunoSEQ multiplex PCR, the repertoire was profiled, and TCRdb retains in-frame clones only, with some absent. Altogether about 100,000 clones are present, roughly nine tenths being singletons, with the ten largest covering 0.85% to 1%. The sequenced sample was peripheral blood. The receptors derive from a man in his sixties with acute or convalescent COVID-19. Both conserved end residues are part of each CDR3. A D gene is named only where the DNA matches it firmly. Size is stated for part of the rows, as once, few or many counts, or as a class when the clone is expanded.

v_gene,len,d_gene,j_gene,abundance,CDR3nt,CDR3aa
TRBV27,16,TRBD2,TRBJ2-3,.,TGTGCCAGCCAGAGTGGACTAGCGGGGAACACAGATACGCAGTATTTT,CASQSGLAGNTDTQYF
TRBV2,14,.,TRBJ2-2,.,TGTGCCACCTCGGAGGAAGCGAACACCGGGGAGCTGTTTTTT,CATSEEANTGELFF
TRBV7-6,15,TRBD1,TRBJ1-1,.,TGTGCCAGCAGCCTGACAGGGGGTTCTACCATTGAAGCTTTCTTT,CASSLTGGSTIEAFF
TRBV11-3,13,.,TRBJ2-2,.,TGTGCCAGCAGCCTCAAGAGCTCCGGGGAGCTGTTTTTT,CASSLKSSGELFF
TRBV25-1,15,TRBD1,TRBJ1-2,.,TGTGCCAGCATTGATTCGGGACAGGGGACGGGTGGCTACACCTTC,CASIDSGQGTGGYTF
TRBV28,15,TRBD1,TRBJ1-6,.,TGTGCCATTGGAGACAGGGCGTTTAATAATTCACCCCTCCACTTT,CAIGDRAFNNSPLHF
TRBV18,16,TRBD1,TRBJ1-5,.,TGTGCCAGCTCACCACGGCAGACAGGGGGCTGGGAGCCCCAGCATTTT,CASSPRQTGGWEPQHF
TRBV19,17,TRBD1,TRBJ1-3,.,TGTGCCAGTAGCGGAAATCAACGACAGGGATCAGGAAACACCATATATTTT,CASSGNQRQGSGNTIYF
TRBV11-2,16,.,TRBJ2-1,.,TGTGCCAGCAGCGCCAGGGTGACGGGAGTTATAAATGAGCAGTTCTTC,CASSARVTGVINEQFF
TRBV5-4,14,.,TRBJ2-6,.,TGTGCCAGCAGCTTGTCTTCTGGGGCCAACGTCCTGACTTTC,CASSLSSGANVLTF
TRBV5-1,16,TRBD2,TRBJ2-2,.,TGCGCCAGCAGCAGCCTAGCGGGGAGGGCCACCGGGGAGCTGTTTTTT,CASSSLAGRATGELFF
TRBV6-5,13,.,TRBJ1-3,.,TGTGCCAGCAGTCCTACTCTCCAGGGCACCATATATTTT,CASSPTLQGTIYF
TRBV24-1,13,.,TRBJ2-3,once,TGTGCCACCAGTGGGGACACCACAGATACGCAGTATTTT,CATSGDTTDTQYF
TRBV5-1,14,TRBD2,TRBJ2-7,.,TGCGCCAGCAGTACGGGGGGGAAGTCCTACGAGCAGTACTTC,CASSTGGKSYEQYF
TRBV30,11,.,TRBJ1-2,.,TGTGCCTGGAGTTCCGAGTATGGCTACACCTTC,CAWSSEYGYTF
TRBV7-2,16,.,TRBJ1-2,.,TGTGCCAGCAGCTTCAATACAGGGATCCGCAACTATGGCTACACCTTC,CASSFNTGIRNYGYTF
TRBV5-1,12,.,TRBJ1-1,once,TGCGCCAGCAGCGGCGGGAGGACTGAAGCTTTCTTT,CASSGGRTEAFF
TRBV2,14,TRBD1,TRBJ2-2,.,TGTGCCAGCACTTCGGGGACAGAGACCGGGGAGCTGTTTTTT,CASTSGTETGELFF
TRBV11-3,18,.,TRBJ1-4,.,TGTGCCAGCGCCTTCTCTCCTCCAGAGACTACAACTAATGAAAAACTGTTTTTT,CASAFSPPETTTNEKLFF
TRBV19,15,.,TRBJ2-5,.,TGTGCCAGTAGTATATTAGGAGAGGGCGGAGAGACCCAGTACTTC,CASSILGEGGETQYF
TRBV4-1,15,.,TRBJ1-5,.,TGCGCCAGCAGCCAAGCCCTCGGGGGTGGTCAGCCCCAGCATTTT,CASSQALGGGQPQHF